The clone carrying this T cell receptor (beta chain) was seen just once. The data stem from a study of T cell changes during pregnancy in multiple sclerosis. The CDR3 covers 16 residues. Germline V CDR1 and CDR2: SGHTS, YDEGEE. V lost 2 bases and J lost 2, with 14 bases in between. The method was immunoSEQ multiplex PCR; TCRdb's version includes in-frame clones alone and lacks a portion of them. The sample consists of approximately 92,000 clones, approximately 93% of them appearing once. The chain is built from TRBV5-8 and TRBJ1-5; D call uncertain. This specimen consisted of peripheral blood, obtained after pregnancy. This receptor was identified in a female donor with multiple sclerosis, enrolled in a pregnancy study. The CDR3 DNA follows: TGTGCCAGCAGCTTTAACTTGGGCTCGGGCAATCAGCCCCAGCATTTT. Translating gives CASSFNLGSGNQPQHF.